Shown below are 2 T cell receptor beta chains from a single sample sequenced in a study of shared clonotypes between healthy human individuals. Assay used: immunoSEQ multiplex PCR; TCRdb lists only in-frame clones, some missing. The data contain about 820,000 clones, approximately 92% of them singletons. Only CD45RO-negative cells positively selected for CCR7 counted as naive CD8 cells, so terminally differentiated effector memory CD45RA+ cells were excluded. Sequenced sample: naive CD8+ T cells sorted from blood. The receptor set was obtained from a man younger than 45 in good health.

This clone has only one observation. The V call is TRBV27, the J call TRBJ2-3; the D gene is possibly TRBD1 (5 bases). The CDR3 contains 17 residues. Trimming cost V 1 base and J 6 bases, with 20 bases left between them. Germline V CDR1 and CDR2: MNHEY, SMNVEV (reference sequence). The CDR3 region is CASSLLARQPRADTQYF. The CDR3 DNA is TGTGCCAGCAGTTTATTGGCGCGACAGCCCCGGGCGGATACGCAGTATTTT.

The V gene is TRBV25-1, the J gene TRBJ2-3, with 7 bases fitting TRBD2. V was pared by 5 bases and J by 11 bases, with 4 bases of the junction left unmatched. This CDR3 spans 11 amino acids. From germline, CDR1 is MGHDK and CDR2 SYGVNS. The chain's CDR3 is CASSTGTKQYF. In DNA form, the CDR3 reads TGTGCCAGCAGTACCGGGACTAAGCAGTATTTT.